Described below is a single T cell receptor (beta chain) sequence and its context. The data are from a study of blood T cell repertoires in COVID-19. On the study more broadly: COVID-19 samples, acute and convalescent, were from the United States, Italy and Spain. Sample material is recorded as cDNA or gDNA derived from T cells, B-cell-depleted T cells, or PBMCs.

Original processing notes: Nucleated cell counts were estimated from reference gene primer amplification. TCRdb's copy holds only in-frame clones and misses some; the assay was immunoSEQ multiplex PCR. That table is the source of V, J and clone size, and D and trimming were worked out from the DNA. The sample has a few hundred thousand clones; approximately 80% are singletons. V dropped 5 bases and J dropped 10 bases, with 12 bases sitting between them. CDR1 and CDR2 (germline): MDHEN, SYDVKM. This CDR3 is built from 13 residues. Sequenced: peripheral blood. The TCR was taken from a human donor in a cohort sampled during active COVID-19. The rearrangement joins TRBV28 to TRBJ1-6, with D tentatively TRBD1 (6 bases). CDR3 nucleotides: TGTGCCAGCAGTACAGGGATAGGGTCACCCCTCCACTTT. This gives the protein CASSTGIGSPLHF.